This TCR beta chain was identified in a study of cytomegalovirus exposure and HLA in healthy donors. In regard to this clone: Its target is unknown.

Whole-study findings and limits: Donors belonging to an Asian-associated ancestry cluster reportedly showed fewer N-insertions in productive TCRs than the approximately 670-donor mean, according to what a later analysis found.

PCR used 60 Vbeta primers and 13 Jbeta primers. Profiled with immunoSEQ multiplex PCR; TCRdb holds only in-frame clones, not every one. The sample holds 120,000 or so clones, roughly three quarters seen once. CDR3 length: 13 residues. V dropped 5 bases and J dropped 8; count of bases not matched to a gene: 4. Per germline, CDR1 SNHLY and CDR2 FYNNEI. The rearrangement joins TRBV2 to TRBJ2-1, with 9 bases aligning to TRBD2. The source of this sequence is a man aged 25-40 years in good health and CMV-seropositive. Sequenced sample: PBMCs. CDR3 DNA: TGTGCCAGCAGTCGACTAGCGGAAGATGAGCAGTTCTTC. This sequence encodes CASSRLAEDEQFF.